This TCR beta chain derives from a study of T cell responses to AZD1222 COVID-19 vaccine (dated by TCRdb to the early 2020s). Describing the broader study: TCR sequencing covered more than 230 trial participants: 207 given two doses of AZD1222 and 26 given two doses of MenACWY control vaccine. Trial participants were enrolled by age into subgroups of 18-55, 56-69 and 70-plus years, and about 150, 27 and 61 TCR-sequenced participants, respectively, were included in these subgroups. Here is what the overall study found, with its caveats: Reportedly, almost half of the unique spike-specific TCRs recognized epitopes lying outside the regions that are mutated in the B.1.351 and B.1.1.7 variants. Conclusions about previously exposed vaccinees are limited because only five to seven AZD1222 recipients were SARS-CoV-2 seropositive at baseline. After two AZD1222 doses, spike-specific TCR breadth and depth were significantly higher than at day 0 and than in MenACWY recipients. Participants were mostly white British and included more females than males, and it was suggested by the authors that clonal diversity may have been underestimated. In the small 56-69-year group, the increase in depth fell short of significance, most likely because of low power. The whole spike protein was spanned by vaccine-associated CD4 TCRs, and dominant responses were seen in regions 160-218 and 743-854. Because no day 14 peak-response samples were available, the repertoires could be characterized only after the peak T cell response.

Concerning this clone itself: The specificity of this receptor is unknown. No base quality values were provided; no much bigger clone lies one nucleotide off.

V and J lose 5 bases and 4 bases, and a span of 12 bases separates them. CDR1 and CDR2 are read off the germline V gene as MNHEY and SVGAGI. The CDR3 measures 14 amino acids from cysteine to phenylalanine. Just CDR3 DNA is preserved here, 42 bases in frame from base 1. The time point label, as the study defines it: about 28 days (+/-7) after the second vaccine dose. AZD1222 recipients whose second dose came at about 4 weeks and those whose second dose came at about 12 weeks were combined into one group, since spike-specific TCR depth and breadth did not differ between the two schedules. Vaccinee samples came from UK trials COV001 and COV002, including a single-blind randomized controlled phase 2/3 trial of AZD1222 (ChAdOx1 nCoV-19) in healthy adults. For TCRbeta chain sequencing, PBMC samples from trial participants were taken at day 0 and at day 28 after the second dose. The CDR3 regions of human TCRbeta chains were subjected to immunosequencing. On the authors' methods: Repertoire TCRs were checked for matches against a reference library of SARS-CoV-2-specific TCRs that had been generated using the MIRA antigen-specificity platform. Breadth was defined as the fraction of unique TCRs that were SARS-CoV-2-associated. Depth was defined as the fraction of total T cells that were SARS-CoV-2-associated. Using the MIRA data, each spike-specific TCR was mapped to the spike region that the TCR reacts to and placed in a CD4 or CD8 class. Log10-transformed breadth and depth values were compared by one-way ANOVA with Sidak's multiple comparisons tests. The table was pulled from immuneACCESS by TCRdb, which kept in-frame rearrangements only. Such tables lose some clones; where checked, under half of the loss comes from unresolved V genes, and the rest has no known cause. The V and J calls and the clone size are those of that table, but D and trimming were determined from the DNA. This sample comprises over 150,000 clones, over 75% of them detected only once. The ten largest clones add up to approximately 4.3% of the sample.

The starting material was peripheral blood, obtained 28 days after the second AZD1222 dose. Recombination joined TRBV6-5 with TRBJ1-5, and TRBD1 may be the D gene, going by 5 matching bases. The sequence was collected from an adult who received the AZD1222 COVID-19 vaccine. The bases are TGTGCCAGCAGTACCGGTCAGGGAAATCAGCCCCAGCATTTT. Its protein is CASSTGQGNQPQHF.